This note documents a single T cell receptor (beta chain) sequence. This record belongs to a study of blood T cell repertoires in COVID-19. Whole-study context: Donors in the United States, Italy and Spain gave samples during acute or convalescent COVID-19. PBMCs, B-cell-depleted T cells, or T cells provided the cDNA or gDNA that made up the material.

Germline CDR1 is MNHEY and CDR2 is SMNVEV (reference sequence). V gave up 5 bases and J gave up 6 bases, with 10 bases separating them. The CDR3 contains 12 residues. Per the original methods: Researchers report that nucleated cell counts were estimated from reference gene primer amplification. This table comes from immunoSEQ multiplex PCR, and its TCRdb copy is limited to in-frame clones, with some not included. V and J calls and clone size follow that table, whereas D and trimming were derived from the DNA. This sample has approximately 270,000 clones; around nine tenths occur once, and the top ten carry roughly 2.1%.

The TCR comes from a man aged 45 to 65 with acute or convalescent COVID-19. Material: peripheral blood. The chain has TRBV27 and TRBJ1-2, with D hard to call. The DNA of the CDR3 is TGTGCCAGCAGTCCCGACTTAGATGGCTACACCTTC. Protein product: CASSPDLDGYTF.